The 20 T cell receptor beta chains reported below all come from one sample, sequenced in a study of patients and donors after allogeneic stem cell transplantation. Using its own MiXCR run on the RT-PCR reads, TCRdb lists one record per CDR3 protein. The table records 200,000 to 250,000 distinct CDR3 sequences, over 12% of them present only once. Sequencing used blood, either unsorted or a sorted T cell fraction (not recorded which). The receptors stem from a human donor who was either an allogeneic HSCT recipient or a stem cell or donor lymphocyte infusion donor (not recorded which). It is not recorded whose cells these are; they may come from a transplant donor.

The chain has TRBV5-1 and TRBJ1-1; a possible D gene is TRBD1 (6 bases). The germline V and J ends were trimmed by 1 base and 6 bases, with 13 bases remaining between them. There are 14 residues in the CDR3. The germline gives CDR1 SGHRS, CDR2 YFSETQ. The CDR3: CASSLSGALAEAFF. The CDR3 bases are TGCGCCAGCAGCTTGTCGGGGGCTTTAGCTGAAGCTTTCTTT.

The chain employs TRBV12-3 or TRBV12-4 and TRBJ2-7, with TRBD1 as a possible D gene (6 bases). V lost 3 bases to trimming and J lost 6 bases, with 12 bases between them. This CDR3 has 13 residues. CDR3 residues: CASSLVRGGEQYF. The CDR3 coding sequence is TGTGCCAGCAGTTTGGTCAGGGGTGGCGAGCAGTACTTC.

In its sample, this clonotype was seen many times. The V call is TRBV30, the J call TRBJ1-4, with TRBD1 identical over 7 bases. Germline V gene data show CDR1 as GTSNPN and CDR2 as SVGIG (reference sequence). V was clipped by 7 bases and J by 8 bases; unmatched bases: 10. There are 13 residues in the CDR3. The CDR3 reads CASGGQSLEKLFF. The CDR3 DNA sequence: TGTGCCTCAGGGGGACAGAGCCTGGAAAAACTGTTTTTT.

This sequence joins TRBV20-1 and TRBJ2-2; TRBD2 agrees at 10 bases. The CDR3 contains 16 residues. The germline gives CDR1 DFQATT, CDR2 SNEGSKA (reference sequence). J lost 0 bases, V lost 0 bases, and 1 base had no gene match. Written as DNA, the CDR3 is TGCAGTGCTAGAGATAGCGGGAGGACGAACACCGGGGAGCTGTTTTTT. Its translation is CSARDSGRTNTGELFF.

Ten or more counts support this clonotype. The chain employs TRBV6-2 or TRBV6-3 and TRBJ2-7; D is uncertain. Trimming removed 6 bases from V and 0 bases from J, with 18 bases in between. CDR1 and CDR2 from the germline V gene are MNHEY and SVGEGT. CDR3 size: 16 residues. The CDR3 here is CASSPLTASTSYEQYF. CDR3 bases: TGTGCCAGCAGCCCCCTAACAGCCTCGACCTCCTACGAGCAGTACTTC.

The chain combines TRBV6-2 or TRBV6-3 with TRBJ2-6, with TRBD1 matching over 7 bases. Per germline, CDR1 MNHEY and CDR2 SVGEGT. J gave up 0 bases and V 0 bases, and 8 bases lay outside the gene matches. This CDR3 is 19 amino acids long. CDR3 nucleotide sequence: TGTGCCAGCAGTTACTCTCCACAGGGGTGGCGCTCTGGGGCCAACGTCCTGACTTTC. Translation gives CASSYSPQGWRSGANVLTF.

This clonotype was seen only a few times. V usage is TRBV20-1 and J usage is TRBJ2-1, with 7 bases matching TRBD1. The ends lost 5 bases at V and 0 bases at J; junction bases unmatched: 7. This CDR3 has 15 amino acids. The germline V gene encodes CDR1 DFQATT and CDR2 SNEGSKA (reference sequence). The CDR3 protein is CSAETGVASYNEQFF. Here the CDR3 DNA reads TGCAGTGCTGAAACAGGGGTAGCCTCCTACAATGAGCAGTTCTTC.

This clonotype was counted between two and nine times. The chain joins TRBV9 to TRBJ2-1; 7 positions agree with TRBD2. Germline V gives CDR1 SGDLS, CDR2 YYNGEE. V lost 0 bases to trimming and J lost 3 bases; unmatched junction nucleotides: 18. The CDR3 spans 20 residues. The CDR3 protein is CASSVDIWGGRGPIYNEQFF. Written as DNA, the CDR3 is TGTGCCAGCAGCGTAGATATTTGGGGGGGAAGGGGCCCAATCTACAATGAGCAGTTCTTC.

This clonotype turned up a few times. This chain joins TRBV11-1 and TRBJ2-2, with D hard to call. Trimming cost V 5 bases and J 0 bases, with 13 bases left between them. The length of the CDR3 is 16 residues. The germline gives CDR1 SGHAT, CDR2 FQDESV (reference sequence). Here the CDR3 reads CASSRRTRANTGELFF. CDR3 bases: TGTGCCAGCAGCCGTCGGACCCGCGCGAACACCGGGGAGCTGTTTTTT.

This clonotype was detected a few times. The chain links TRBV5-4 to TRBJ2-2, with 7 bases fitting TRBD1. The CDR3 has 15 amino acids. V was clipped by 4 bases and J by 2 bases; unmatched bases: 5. The germline CDR1 and CDR2 sequences are SGHNT and YYREEE (reference sequence). CDR3 in amino acids: CASSTRTGNTGELFF. The DNA for the CDR3 is TGTGCCAGCAGCACCCGGACAGGAAACACCGGGGAGCTGTTTTTT.

V and J are TRBV6-1 and TRBJ1-2, with D tentatively TRBD1 (5 bases). The germline V gene encodes CDR1 MNHNS and CDR2 SASEGT. The CDR3 runs to 13 residues. Between the trimmed V and J ends, which lost 3 bases and 3 bases, there was a span of 8 bases. In DNA, the CDR3 is TGTGCCAGCAGTGAGTCCAGGGACTATGGCTACACCTTC. Protein: CASSESRDYGYTF.

This clonotype was picked up a small number of times. The CDR3 region is CASSLGGQVYNEQFF. As DNA, the CDR3 is TGTGCCAGCAGCTTAGGGGGACAGGTCTACAATGAGCAGTTCTTC. J is TRBJ2-1 and V is TRBV7-2; TRBD1 agrees at 8 bases. This CDR3 has 15 residues. V trimming: 1 base; J trimming: 3 bases; junction bases outside the gene matches: 2. In germline, CDR1 is SGHTA, CDR2 FQGNSA.

The V and J genes are TRBV11-2 and TRBJ2-3, with 7 bases that match TRBD1. CDR1 is SGHAT, CDR2 FQNNGV, per germline. V was clipped by 5 bases and J by 0 bases; unmatched bases: 5. The CDR3 contains 15 residues. CDR3 protein: CASSPWTGSTDTQYF. The CDR3 DNA is TGTGCCAGCAGCCCTTGGACAGGAAGCACAGATACGCAGTATTTT.

This clonotype was counted ten times or more. J is TRBJ1-2 and V is TRBV21-1. TRBV21-1 is a known pseudogene. The CDR3 has 14 amino acids. The CDR3 coding sequence is TGTGCCGATCCCAGGGTAACTAGCGGCTATGGCTACACCTTC. This sequence encodes CADPRVTSGYGYTF.

This clonotype showed up many times. The V and J genes are TRBV6-2 or TRBV6-3 and TRBJ2-7; 7 bases align to TRBD2. J gave up 0 bases and V 7 bases, and 6 bases lay outside the gene matches. The CDR3 length is 14 residues. Germline V lookup: CDR1 MNHEY, CDR2 SVGEGT. CDR3 sequence: CASNQAGPSYEQYF. The CDR3 DNA follows: TGTGCCAGCAATCAAGCGGGGCCCTCCTACGAGCAGTACTTC.

This clonotype was observed at least ten times. The V and J genes are TRBV5-1 and TRBJ1-6; D is undetermined. CDR1 and CDR2 from the germline V gene are SGHRS and YFSETQ. This CDR3 has 14 residues. Deletions cut 2 bases from V and 7 bases from J, with 10 bases between. The CDR3 DNA sequence: TGCGCCAGCAGCTTAGGACTGACCAATTCACCCCTCCACTTT. Protein sequence: CASSLGLTNSPLHF.

This clonotype has just a few counts. The V and J genes are TRBV6-2 or TRBV6-3 and TRBJ2-7, with TRBD2 as a possible D gene (5 bases). This CDR3 contains 14 residues. Trimming stripped 7 bases from V and 2 bases from J, with 15 bases between. Germline V gene lookup returns CDR1 MNHEY and CDR2 SVGEGT. The CDR3 coding sequence is TGTGCCAGCAAAAATTCCGGGAAGACCTACGAGCAGTACTTC. It encodes CASKNSGKTYEQYF.

A few counts support this clonotype. This chain uses TRBV20-1 with TRBJ2-7; 12 bases are shared with TRBD2. CDR3 size: 17 residues. Germline assignment: CDR1 DFQATT and CDR2 SNEGSKA (reference sequence). The CDR3 loop is CSRTRSSGRARDYEQYF. In nucleotides, the CDR3 is TGCAGCCGAACTAGATCTAGCGGGAGGGCCAGGGACTACGAGCAGTACTTC.

This chain uses TRBV5-1 with TRBJ2-3, with 9 positions matching TRBD2. The CDR3 covers 17 residues. Germline V gives CDR1 SGHRS, CDR2 YFSETQ. Trimming took 0 bases from V and 3 from J; bases not matched to a gene: 8. The CDR3 DNA sequence: TGCGCCAGCAGCTTGGCCATTAGCGGGAGATCGACAGATACGCAGTATTTT. Amino acids: CASSLAISGRSTDTQYF.

This clonotype appeared many times. This chain connects TRBV20-1 to TRBJ1-5; maybe TRBD1 (6 bases). In germline, CDR1 is DFQATT, CDR2 SNEGSKA (reference sequence). This CDR3 contains 17 residues. The ends were cut back, 0 bases at V and 3 bases at J, with 18 bases in the middle. The CDR3 DNA sequence: TGCAGTGCTAGAGACCTGGACAGCCCCGGGACCAATCAGCCCCAGCATTTT. Translation gives CSARDLDSPGTNQPQHF.